This T cell receptor (beta chain) was sequenced for a study of CD8 T cells in ankylosing spondylitis (dated by TCRdb to 2015 to 2018). Concerning the study at large: The study set out to find disease-linked TCR variants by profiling T cell receptor beta repertoires in ankylosing spondylitis patients and healthy donors. Peripheral blood was sampled, and synovial fluid was additionally collected from ankylosing spondylitis patients. In total, the full study cohort was made up of 95 to 110 healthy donors and more than 20 ankylosing spondylitis patients. On the study overall, not on this receptor specifically: Significant enrichment of the disease-linked clones was reported in matched synovial fluid samples from ankylosing spondylitis patients. In peripheral blood, the disease-linked clones were found at relatively low frequencies and had a CD8+ phenotype. Some TCR beta motif variants had previously been reported in synovial fluid and blood of reactive arthritis patients, which suggested common disease-initiation mechanisms. A TCR beta motif made up of about eight highly homologous amino acid variants appeared to be characteristic of blood from ankylosing spondylitis patients.

TCRdb lists the instrument as Illumina HiSeq 2500. Quantitative 5'-RACE with molecular barcodes was the method used to prepare the TCR beta libraries. On the study's bioinformatics: A new computational method, built on a probabilistic model of VDJ rearrangement, was used to identify disease-linked TCR variants. In TCRdb, the public reads were trimmed at Q25 with fastp and aligned with MiXCR, with productive beta chains retained. One record per CDR3 amino acid sequence lists the most common genes and DNA. V and J calls and clone size were set by TCRdb, not the authors. Across this sample there are 250,000 to 350,000 distinct CDR3 sequences, with under 8.5% seen only once. The ten most abundant clones make up approximately 14% of the sample. This clonotype was picked up a small number of times. No antigen is known for it. No base quality values were provided; no much bigger clone lies one nucleotide off.

V ends up 5 bases short and J 6 bases short, with an unmatched junction base count of 8. The CDR3 numbers 15 residues from cysteine through phenylalanine. Only CDR3 DNA is held: 45 bases, read in frame from base 1. From the germline V gene, CDR1 is SGHVS and CDR2 is FQNEAQ. The receptor's source is a male donor with ankylosing spondylitis. The V gene is TRBV7-8 and the J gene is TRBJ1-4; 8 bases in the middle match TRBD1. Sequencing was performed on blood, either unsorted or a sorted T cell fraction (not recorded which). The DNA sequence is given as TGTGCCAGCAGCGACCCGACAGGGGTGGATGAAAAACTGTTTTTT. Translated, it reads CASSDPTGVDEKLFF.